In its sample, the clone carrying this T cell receptor beta chain was seen a few times. Its cognate antigen is unknown. CDR1 and CDR2 (germline): DFQATT, SNEGSKA (reference sequence). This CDR3 has 16 residues. Trimming cost V 3 bases and J 0 bases; bases outside gene matches: 1. This sample was taken from a study of T-cell memory formation after mild COVID-19. Study-level background: For the most part, TCR clusters were specific to one donor.

TCRdb used MiXCR to reprocess the 5' RACE reads, holding one entry per CDR3 protein. The top ten clones hold approximately 13% of a sample with 300,000 to 400,000 distinct CDR3 sequences, over 25% of them seen once. The study, taken as a whole, reports: Later expanders leaned CD4+, whereas clones that contracted between day 15 and 85 were balanced CD4/CD8. Confirmation of SARS-CoV-2 specificity was lacking for second-wave clones peaking day 37. CD4+ contracting clones were found mainly in CM and EM, and CD8+ ones in EMRA.

This clonotype was obtained from an adult woman who had mild COVID-19 (a few samples of this study predate the infection). Cell type and time point are not known. The V call is TRBV20-1, the J call TRBJ2-1, with 14 bases identical to TRBD2. Source material: PBMCs or a T cell subset sorted from them (not recorded which). Here the CDR3 DNA reads TGCAGTGCTAGGGGGACTAGCGGGAGCTCCTACAATGAGCAGTTCTTC. It is translated as CSARGTSGSSYNEQFF.